Below are 9 T cell receptor beta chains sequenced from a single sample in a study of blood T cell repertoires in COVID-19. Assay used: immunoSEQ multiplex PCR; TCRdb lists only in-frame clones, some missing. Among roughly 130,000 clones listed, over 65% were seen once. The sequenced sample was peripheral blood. The receptors were sampled from a man between 50 and 59 years old with acute or convalescent COVID-19.

The chain has TRBV29-1 and TRBJ1-1; TRBD1 might be the D (6 bases). CDR3 length: 12 amino acids. The ends were cut back, 7 bases at V and 5 bases at J, with 14 bases in the middle. The germline CDR1 and CDR2 sequences are SQVTM and ANQGSEA. The CDR3 loop is CSGQGTGTEAFF. The CDR3 DNA is TGCAGCGGTCAGGGGACCGGGACTGAAGCTTTCTTT.

This chain links TRBV4-1 with TRBJ2-3, with 8 bases fitting TRBD1. After removal of 1 base from V and 9 bases from J, the junction contained 0 bases not matched to a gene. CDR3 length: 12 residues. Germline V gene lookup returns CDR1 MGHRA and CDR2 YSYEKL. The CDR3 coding sequence is TGCGCCAGCAGCCAAGCAGGGGGCACGCAGTATTTT. The encoded protein is CASSQAGGTQYF.

The chain carries TRBV19 and TRBJ1-4, with D possibly matching TRBD1 (5 bases). This CDR3 contains 14 residues. Between the trimmed V and J ends, which lost 8 bases and 6 bases, there was a span of 16 bases. Germline values: CDR1 LNHDA, CDR2 SQIVND (reference sequence). CDR3 sequence (DNA): TGTGCCAGTGGTCCAAGCCAGGGTTATGAAAAACTGTTTTTT. Residues: CASGPSQGYEKLFF.

This chain connects TRBV12-3 or TRBV12-4 to TRBJ2-1; no definite D call. CDR3 length: 12 amino acids. Trimming cost V 5 bases and J 4 bases, with 6 bases left between them. CDR3 DNA: TGTGCCAGCAGTCCCCGGTACAATGAGCAGTTCTTC. It translates to CASSPRYNEQFF.

This clone occurred a few times. The chain is built from TRBV5-1 and TRBJ2-3; 8 bases are a match to TRBD1. The CDR3 is 14 residues long. Germline V gene lookup returns CDR1 SGHRS and CDR2 YFSETQ. V shed 0 bases and J 4 bases; nucleotides not matched to a gene: 1. This CDR3 is CASSLGTGPDTQYF. The CDR3 DNA follows: TGCGCCAGCAGCTTGGGGACAGGGCCAGATACGCAGTATTTT.

V and J are TRBV18 and TRBJ2-4; a possible D gene is TRBD2 (6 bases). Germline CDR1 is KGHSH and CDR2 is LQKENI. CDR3 length: 16 residues. With 6 bases removed from V and 0 bases from J, the gap between germline ends came to 15 bases. CDR3 DNA sequence: TGTGCCAGCTCGGGAATGGAGGGGAGAGCCAAAAACATTCAGTACTTC. As protein: CASSGMEGRAKNIQYF.

The chain carries TRBV5-4 and TRBJ1-1; no firm D call. V shed 5 bases and J shed 3 bases, with 11 bases lying between them. The CDR3 covers 13 residues. Germline loops: CDR1 SGHNT, CDR2 YYREEE (reference sequence). In DNA form, the CDR3 reads TGTGCCAGCAGTTTCACAGCGGACACTGAAGCTTTCTTT. Protein: CASSFTADTEAFF. Full variable domain (outside the CDR3, taken from reference TRBV5-4 and TRBJ1-1): ETGVTQSPTHLIKTRGQQVTLRCSSQSGHNTVSWYQQALGQGPQFIFQYYREEENGRGNFPPRFSGLQFPNYSSELNVNALELDDSALYLCASSFTADTEAFFGQGTRLTVV.

The chain employs TRBV7-3 and TRBJ2-2; no firm D call. From germline, CDR1 is SGHTA and CDR2 FQGTGA. The CDR3 runs 13 residues. Between the trimmed V and J ends, which lost 7 bases and 2 bases, there was a span of 8 bases. The CDR3 sequence: CASMLENTGELFF. In DNA form, the CDR3 reads TGTGCCAGCATGTTAGAAAACACCGGGGAGCTGTTTTTT.

This clone came up many times. The chain links TRBV15 to TRBJ1-5; maybe TRBD1 (5 bases). The V end was cut by 0 bases, the J end by 9 bases, with 12 bases between. Germline assignment: CDR1 LNHNV and CDR2 YYDKDF (reference sequence). CDR3 size: 14 residues. The CDR3 spells CATSREGVLGPQHF. The CDR3 bases are TGTGCCACCAGCAGAGAAGGGGTCCTAGGGCCCCAGCATTTT. Based on the CDR3 plus reference TRBV15 and TRBJ1-5, the full variable domain is DAMVIQNPRYQVTQFGKPVTLSCSQTLNHNVMYWYQQKSSQAPKLLFHYYDKDFNNEADTPDNFQSRRPNTSFCFLDIRSPGLGDTAMYLCATSREGVLGPQHFGDGTRLSIL.